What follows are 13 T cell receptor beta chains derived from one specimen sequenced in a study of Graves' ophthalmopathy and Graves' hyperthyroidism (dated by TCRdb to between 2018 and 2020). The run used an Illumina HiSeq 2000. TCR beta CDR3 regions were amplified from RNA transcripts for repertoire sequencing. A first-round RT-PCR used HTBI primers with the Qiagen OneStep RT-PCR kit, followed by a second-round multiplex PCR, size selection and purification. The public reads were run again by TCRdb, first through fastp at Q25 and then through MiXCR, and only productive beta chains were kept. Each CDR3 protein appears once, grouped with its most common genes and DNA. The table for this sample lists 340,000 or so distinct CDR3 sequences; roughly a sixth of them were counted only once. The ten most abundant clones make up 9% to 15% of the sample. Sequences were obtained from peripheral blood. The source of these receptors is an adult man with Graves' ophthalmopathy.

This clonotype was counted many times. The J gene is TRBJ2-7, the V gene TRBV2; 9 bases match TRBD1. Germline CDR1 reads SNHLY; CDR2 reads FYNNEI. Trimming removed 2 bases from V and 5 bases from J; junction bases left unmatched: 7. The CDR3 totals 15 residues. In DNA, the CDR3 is TGTGCCAGCAGTGAAACCCCCGGGACAGGGCACGAGCAGTACTTC. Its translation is CASSETPGTGHEQYF.

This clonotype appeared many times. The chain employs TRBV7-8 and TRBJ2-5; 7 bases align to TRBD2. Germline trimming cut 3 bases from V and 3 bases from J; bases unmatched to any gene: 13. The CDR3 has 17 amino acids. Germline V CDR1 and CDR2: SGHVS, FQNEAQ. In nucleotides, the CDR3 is TGTGCCAGCAGCTTGGGGAGAAGCGTTCGGGGGGAAGAGACCCAGTACTTC. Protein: CASSLGRSVRGEETQYF. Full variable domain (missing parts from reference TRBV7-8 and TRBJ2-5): GAGVSQSPRYKVAKRGQDVALRCDPISGHVSLFWYQQALGQGPEFLTYFQNEAQLDKSGLPSDRFFAERPEGSVSTLKIQRTQQEDSAVYLCASSLGRSVRGEETQYFGPGTRLLVL.

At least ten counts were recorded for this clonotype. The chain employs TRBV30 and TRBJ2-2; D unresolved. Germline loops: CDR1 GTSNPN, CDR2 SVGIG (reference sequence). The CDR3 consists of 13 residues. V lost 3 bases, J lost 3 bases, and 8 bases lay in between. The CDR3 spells CAWSYTDTGELFF. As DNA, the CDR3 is TGTGCCTGGAGCTACACCGACACCGGGGAGCTGTTTTTT.

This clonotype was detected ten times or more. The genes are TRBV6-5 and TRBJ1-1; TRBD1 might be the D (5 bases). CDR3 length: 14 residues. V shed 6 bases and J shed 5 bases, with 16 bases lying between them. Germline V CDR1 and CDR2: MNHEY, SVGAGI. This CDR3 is CASRRDGVGTEAFF. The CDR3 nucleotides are TGTGCCAGCAGGAGGGACGGGGTTGGGACTGAAGCTTTCTTT.

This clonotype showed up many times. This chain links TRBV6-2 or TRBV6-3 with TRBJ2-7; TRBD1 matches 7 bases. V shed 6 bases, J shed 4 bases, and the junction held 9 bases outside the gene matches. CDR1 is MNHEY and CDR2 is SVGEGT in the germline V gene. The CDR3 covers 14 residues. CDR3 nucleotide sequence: TGTGCCAGCAGCGGGACAGCGGTCCTGTACGAGCAGTACTTC. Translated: CASSGTAVLYEQYF.

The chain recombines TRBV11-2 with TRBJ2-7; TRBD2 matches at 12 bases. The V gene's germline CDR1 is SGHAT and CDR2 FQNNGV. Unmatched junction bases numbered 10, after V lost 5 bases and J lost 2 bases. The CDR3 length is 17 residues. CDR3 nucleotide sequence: TGTGCCAGCAGCCCCGGGACTAGCGGGCGATTAACCTACGAGCAGTACTTC. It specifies CASSPGTSGRLTYEQYF.

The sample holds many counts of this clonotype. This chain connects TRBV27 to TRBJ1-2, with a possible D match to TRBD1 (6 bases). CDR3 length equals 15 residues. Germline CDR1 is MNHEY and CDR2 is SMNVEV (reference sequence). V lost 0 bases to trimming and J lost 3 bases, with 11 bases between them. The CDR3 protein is CASSLSPAGDYGYTF. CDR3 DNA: TGTGCCAGCAGTTTATCCCCGGCAGGGGACTATGGCTACACCTTC.

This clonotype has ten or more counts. The CDR3 sequence: CASRKTVVNQPQHF. CDR3 nucleotides: TGTGCCAGCAGAAAGACAGTCGTCAATCAGCCCCAGCATTTT. V usage is TRBV6-2 or TRBV6-3 and J usage is TRBJ1-5; maybe TRBD1 (5 bases). Germline V gene sequence: CDR1 MNHEY, CDR2 SVGEGT. The CDR3 contains 14 residues. Trimming removed 6 bases from V and 3 bases from J, with 12 bases in between.

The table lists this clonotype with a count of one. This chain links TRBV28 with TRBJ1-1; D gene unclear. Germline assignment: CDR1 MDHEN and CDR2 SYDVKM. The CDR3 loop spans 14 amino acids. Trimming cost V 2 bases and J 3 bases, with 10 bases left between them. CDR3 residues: CASSLHDLYTEAFF. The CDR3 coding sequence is TGTGCCAGCAGTTTACACGATTTGTACACTGAAGCTTTCTTT.

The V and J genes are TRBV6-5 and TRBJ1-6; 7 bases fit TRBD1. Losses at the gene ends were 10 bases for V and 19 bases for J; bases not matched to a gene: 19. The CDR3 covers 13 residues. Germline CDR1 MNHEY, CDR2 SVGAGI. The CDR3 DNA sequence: TGTGCCAACGGACGGGACAGTAATTCACCCCCTCACTTT. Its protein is CANGRDSNSPPHF.

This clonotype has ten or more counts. The CDR3 region is CSDRGTVYGYTF. The CDR3 coding sequence is TGCAGCGACCGGGGGACAGTCTATGGCTACACCTTC. The V call is TRBV29-1, the J call TRBJ1-2; 7 bases align to TRBD1. Germline assignment: CDR1 SQVTM and CDR2 ANQGSEA. With V trimmed by 7 bases and J by 4 bases, 6 bases remained unmatched. CDR3 length: 12 residues.

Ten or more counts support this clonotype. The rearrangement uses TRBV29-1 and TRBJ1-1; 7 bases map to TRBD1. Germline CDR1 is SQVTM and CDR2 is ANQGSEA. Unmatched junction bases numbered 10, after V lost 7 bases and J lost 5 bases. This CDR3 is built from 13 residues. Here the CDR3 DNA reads TGCAGCGCACAAAAGAACAGGGGAACTGAAGCTTTCTTT. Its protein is CSAQKNRGTEAFF.

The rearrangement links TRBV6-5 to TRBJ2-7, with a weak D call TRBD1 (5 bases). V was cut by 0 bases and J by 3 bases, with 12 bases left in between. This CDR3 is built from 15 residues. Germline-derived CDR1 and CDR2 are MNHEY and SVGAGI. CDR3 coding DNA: TGTGCCAGCAGTTACTCGGTGAGGCAGGGCTACGAGCAGTACTTC. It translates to CASSYSVRQGYEQYF.